The 2 T cell receptor beta chains given below trace back to one sample, sequenced in a study of shared clonotypes between healthy human individuals. Profiled with immunoSEQ multiplex PCR; TCRdb holds only in-frame clones, not every one. Of some 500,000 clones listed, over 60% were seen once; the top ten hold around 13%. The sample comprised PBMCs. Receptors originate from a middle-aged woman in good health. Some clones in this sample may be carry-over from other donors' samples.

V usage is TRBV27 and J usage is TRBJ1-2; no clear D gene. Germline V CDR1 and CDR2: MNHEY, SMNVEV (reference sequence). The germline V and J ends were trimmed by 2 bases and 4 bases, with 11 bases remaining between them. The length of the CDR3 is 14 residues. The CDR3 loop is CASSLGGPSYGYTF. CDR3 bases: TGTGCCAGCAGTTTAGGCGGACCGAGCTATGGCTACACCTTC.

The chain couples TRBV19 to TRBJ2-1; D call uncertain. CDR3 length equals 14 residues. Germline V gives CDR1 LNHDA, CDR2 SQIVND (reference sequence). Trimming stripped 1 base from V and 8 bases from J, with 12 bases between. The DNA for the CDR3 is TGTGCCAGTAGTATAGTTGAGACCGAACATGAGCAGTTCTTC. The encoded protein is CASSIVETEHEQFF.